Shown below are 20 T cell receptor beta chains from a single sample sequenced in a study of T cell changes during pregnancy in multiple sclerosis. The method was immunoSEQ multiplex PCR; TCRdb's version includes in-frame clones alone and lacks a portion of them. The sample has some 44,000 clones; 85% to 95% are singletons. The starting material was CD4+ T cells from peripheral blood mononuclear cells, obtained in the third trimester of pregnancy. The receptors originated from a female donor with multiple sclerosis, enrolled in a pregnancy study.

The chain uses TRBV4-1 and TRBJ2-7; 7 bases fit TRBD1. CDR1 and CDR2 from the germline V gene are MGHRA and YSYEKL. V was clipped by 4 bases and J by 2 bases; unmatched bases: 5. This CDR3 has 14 residues. In nucleotides, the CDR3 is TGCGCCAGCAGCCGAGGGACAGCCACCTACGAGCAGTACTTC. Protein sequence: CASSRGTATYEQYF.

The chain combines TRBV7-9 with TRBJ2-5; TRBD2 matches 10 bases. The germline V gene encodes CDR1 SEHNR and CDR2 FQNEAQ (reference sequence). Trimming at V came to 5 bases and at J to 3 bases, leaving 12 bases not matched to a gene. This CDR3 comprises 17 residues. This chain's CDR3 is CASSRTSGSGSEETQYF. CDR3 DNA: TGTGCCAGCAGCAGGACTAGCGGATCAGGGTCTGAAGAGACCCAGTACTTC.

The rearrangement uses TRBV7-2 and TRBJ2-7, with TRBD2 identical over 10 bases. Trimming at V came to 2 bases and at J to 0 bases, leaving 7 bases not matched to a gene. The CDR3 spans 17 residues. Germline CDR1 and CDR2: SGHTA and FQGNSA. CDR3 bases: TGTGCCAGCAGCTTATCCCACGCTAGCGGGAGCTCCTACGAGCAGTACTTC. Its translation is CASSLSHASGSSYEQYF.

Concerning this clone itself: At one end the junction does not follow the germline gene, possibly because of a read error. V is TRBV7-7 and J is TRBJ2-7; no firm D call. Germline CDR1 is SSHAT and CDR2 is FNYEAQ (reference sequence). The length of the CDR3 is 13 residues. CDR3 residues: CASSLEPRHEQYF. In nucleotides, the CDR3 is TGTGCTAGCAGCTTAGAGCCTCGTCACGAGCAGTACTTC.

V and J are TRBV5-1 and TRBJ1-6, with D tentatively TRBD1 (5 bases). Trimming removed 4 bases at V and 7 bases at J, with 18 bases between. The germline V gene has CDR1 SGHRS and CDR2 YFSETQ. The CDR3 covers 16 residues. The CDR3 here is CASSPGGTAQNSPLHF. The CDR3 DNA is TGCGCCAGCAGCCCGGGCGGGACGGCCCAGAATTCACCCCTCCACTTT. Supplemented by reference TRBV5-1 and TRBJ1-6, the full variable domain reads KAGVTQTPRYLIKTRGQQVTLSCSPISGHRSVSWYQQTPGQGLQFLFEYFSETQRNKGNFPGRFSGRQFSNSRSEMNVSTLELGDSALYLCASSPGGTAQNSPLHFGNGTRLTVT.

The CDR3 DNA reads TGTGCCAGCAGCTCACTTCGACAGGCCGTCTATGGCTACACCTTC. It specifies CASSSLRQAVYGYTF. V and J are TRBV4-2 and TRBJ1-2, with a tentative D call TRBD1 (6 bases). V shed 5 bases and J shed 4 bases, with 17 bases lying between them. This CDR3 region has 15 residues. The germline CDR1 and CDR2 sequences are LGHNA and YNFKEQ.

This clone appeared a single time. J is TRBJ2-7 and V is TRBV5-1, with TRBD1 as a possible D gene (5 bases). This CDR3 is built from 12 residues. V was pared by 7 bases and J by 1 base, with 9 bases between. Germline values: CDR1 SGHRS, CDR2 YFSETQ. The CDR3 loop reads CASGQQSYEQYF. The CDR3 nucleotides read TGCGCCAGCGGACAACAGTCCTACGAGCAGTACTTC.

This chain uses TRBV27 with TRBJ2-2; no clear D gene. Germline lookup yields CDR1 MNHEY and CDR2 SMNVEV (reference sequence). CDR3 length: 13 amino acids. Trimming took off 3 bases at V and 1 base at J, with 3 bases between the two ends. As DNA, the CDR3 is TGTGCCAGCAGTTTTCGGAACACCGGGGAGCTGTTTTTT. Translation: CASSFRNTGELFF.

V is TRBV18 and J is TRBJ1-3; the match to TRBD1 covers 9 bases. The CDR3 runs 16 residues. Germline assignment: CDR1 KGHSH and CDR2 LQKENI. Losses at the gene ends were 4 bases for V and 4 bases for J; bases not matched to a gene: 8. The CDR3 region has the DNA TGTGCCAGCTCACTCCGGGACAGGGTAGAAGGAAACACCATATATTTT. Its translation: CASSLRDRVEGNTIYF.

This clone was seen only once. The CDR3, as DNA: TGTGCCAGCAGTGCGCTAGTTCAGGGGGCCATCGACGAGCAGTACTTC. Translated: CASSALVQGAIDEQYF. This chain uses TRBV6-1 with TRBJ2-7; TRBD1 matches at 8 bases. Germline CDR1 is MNHNS and CDR2 is SASEGT. This CDR3 region has 16 residues. With 4 bases clipped from V and 5 bases from J, the junction kept 13 bases outside the gene matches.

This clone occurred once. J is TRBJ1-5 and V is TRBV19; TRBD1 might be the D (6 bases). Trimming stripped 5 bases from V and 6 bases from J, with 14 bases between. The CDR3 spans 14 residues. The V gene's germline CDR1 is LNHDA and CDR2 SQIVND (reference sequence). The CDR3 DNA reads TGTGCCAGTAGTCCTAACACAGGGTTTCAGCCCCAGCATTTT. It yields the protein CASSPNTGFQPQHF.

The chain uses TRBV2 and TRBJ1-3, with TRBD1 matching 9 bases. V trimming: 6 bases; J trimming: 4 bases; junction bases outside the gene matches: 7. The germline CDR1 and CDR2 sequences are SNHLY and FYNNEI. The CDR3 extends over 15 amino acids. The CDR3 is CASSSTGQGGNTIYF. CDR3 in DNA: TGTGCCAGCAGCTCAACGGGACAGGGAGGAAACACCATATATTTT.

This sequence joins TRBV27 and TRBJ2-1; TRBD2 aligns across 7 bases. Per germline, CDR1 MNHEY and CDR2 SMNVEV (reference sequence). With V trimmed by 3 bases and J by 8 bases, 7 bases remained unmatched. The CDR3 consists of 14 residues. CDR3 sequence reads: CASSFSGLVDEQFF. CDR3 bases: TGTGCCAGCAGTTTCTCAGGACTAGTCGATGAGCAGTTCTTC.

This rearrangement joins TRBV11-3 to TRBJ1-5; maybe TRBD1 (5 bases). Germline V gene data show CDR1 as SGHNT and CDR2 as YENEEA. The length of the CDR3 is 14 residues. V dropped 10 bases and J dropped 3 bases, with 16 bases sitting between them. The CDR3 region has the DNA TGTGCCAACACTCGTGACAGAAACAATCAGCCCCAGCATTTT. It is translated as CANTRDRNNQPQHF.

The chain carries TRBV5-4 and TRBJ2-7; TRBD1 aligns across 8 bases. Germline assignment: CDR1 SGHNT and CDR2 YYREEE (reference sequence). The CDR3 covers 14 residues. V shed 4 bases and J 3 bases; nucleotides not matched to a gene: 6. CDR3 sequence (DNA): TGTGCCAGCAGCGCCAGGACAGGGAACTACGAGCAGTACTTC. Amino acid sequence: CASSARTGNYEQYF.

The V and J genes are TRBV27 and TRBJ1-1; the D gene is possibly TRBD1 (5 bases). Germline V lookup: CDR1 MNHEY, CDR2 SMNVEV (reference sequence). The CDR3 length is 14 residues. Trimming shortened V by 5 bases and J by 3 bases, and 13 bases separated the two germline ends. Written as DNA, the CDR3 is TGTGCCAGCAGTAGGGGAGGGCCTCACACTGAAGCTTTCTTT. It codes for CASSRGGPHTEAFF.

The chain links TRBV9 to TRBJ2-3; TRBD1 might be the D (5 bases). This CDR3 spans 14 amino acids. Germline V CDR1 and CDR2: SGDLS, YYNGEE. V was shortened by 1 base and J by 5 bases, with 11 bases between the two germline ends. As DNA, the CDR3 is TGTGCCAGCAGCGTAAGAACAGGTGGAGATACGCAGTATTTT. Its translation: CASSVRTGGDTQYF.

V is TRBV6-5 and J is TRBJ2-7; 7 nucleotides match TRBD1. Germline CDR1 is MNHEY and CDR2 is SVGAGI. The CDR3 runs 15 residues. Losses at the gene ends were 0 bases for V and 0 bases for J; bases not matched to a gene: 2. The CDR3 DNA reads as TGTGCCAGCAGTTACTCAAGACAGGGCTCCTACGAGCAGTACTTC. It yields the protein CASSYSRQGSYEQYF.

There are a few counts of this clone. V is TRBV19 and J is TRBJ2-1; the match to TRBD2 covers 11 bases. This CDR3 region has 15 residues. Germline-derived CDR1 and CDR2 are LNHDA and SQIVND (reference sequence). Trimming removed 2 bases from V and 11 bases from J; junction bases left unmatched: 8. The CDR3 DNA reads TGTGCCAGTAGTATAAATTCGGGACTAGCGGAGAAGCAGTTCTTC. The encoded protein is CASSINSGLAEKQFF.

This clone was observed a single time. The chain couples TRBV29-1 to TRBJ2-2, with 7 bases identical to TRBD1. V dropped 4 bases and J dropped 5; count of bases not matched to a gene: 7. The CDR3 spans 14 residues. From germline, CDR1 is SQVTM and CDR2 ANQGSEA. CDR3 residues: CSVGLGGQTGELFF. The DNA for the CDR3 is TGCAGCGTTGGGCTAGGGGGCCAAACCGGGGAGCTGTTTTTT.